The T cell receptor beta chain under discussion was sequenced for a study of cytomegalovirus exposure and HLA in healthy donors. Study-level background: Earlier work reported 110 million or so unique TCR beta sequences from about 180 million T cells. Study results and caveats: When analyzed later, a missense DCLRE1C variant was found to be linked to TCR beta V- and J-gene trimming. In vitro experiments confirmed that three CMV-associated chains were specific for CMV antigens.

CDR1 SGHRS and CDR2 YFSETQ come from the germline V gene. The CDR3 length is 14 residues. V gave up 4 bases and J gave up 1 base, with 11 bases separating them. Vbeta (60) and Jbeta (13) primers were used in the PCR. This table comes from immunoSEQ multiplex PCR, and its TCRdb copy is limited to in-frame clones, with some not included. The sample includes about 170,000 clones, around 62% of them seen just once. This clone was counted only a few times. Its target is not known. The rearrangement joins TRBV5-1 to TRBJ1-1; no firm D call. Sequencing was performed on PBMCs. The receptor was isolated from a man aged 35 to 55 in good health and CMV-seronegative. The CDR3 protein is CASSVNFGNTEAFF. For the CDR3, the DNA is TGCGCCAGCAGCGTGAATTTCGGGAACACTGAAGCTTTCTTT.